A single TCR beta chain is shown here with its context. Its antigen is still unknown. The receptor library was made with the immunoSEQ multiplex PCR assay. A mixture of 60 forward primers for TCR Vbeta segments and 13 reverse primers for TCR Jbeta segments was used in the multiplex PCR. The CDR3 region of rearranged TCR beta genes was amplified from genomic DNA with a multiplex PCR assay. The amplified TCR beta libraries were sequenced on the Illumina HiSeq System as 87-base-pair reads. The original methods were these. A later analysis counted about 80 million unique TCR beta chains across the 666 repertoires, and around 12 million of these chains were shared by at least two donors. Raw reads were error-corrected and collapsed into unique sequences with a nearest-neighbor algorithm that merged closely related sequences to remove PCR and sequencing errors. Alignment of CDR3 sequences to IMGT reference sequences was used to assign V, D and J gene segments. For a sequence to be retained, a match of at least six nucleotides to both a V gene segment and a J gene segment was required. A rearrangement was called productive if the CDR3 had no stop codons and remained in frame with V and J, and every other rearrangement was called non-productive. Following IMGT convention, CDR3 was defined as the stretch from the second conserved V-encoded cysteine up to the conserved J-encoded phenylalanine. The earlier analysis of about 640 of the donors excluded any sequence lacking an unambiguous match to a single V gene segment. In an earlier analysis of several hundred of the donors, V segments were called functional above 56.7% productive rearrangements and were called segregating when the between-donor standard deviation exceeded 5%. To diagnose cytomegalovirus status from the catalog of TCR beta chain sequences, a statistical classification framework was built. V and J gene assignment, in a later analysis, came from comparing TCR nucleotide sequences with IMGT/GENE-DB human TR gene sequences. In a later analysis, CDR3 sequences and most-parsimonious VDJ recombination scenarios were assigned using the TCRdist pipeline. A later analysis defined each TCR beta chain by its CDR3 amino acid sequence plus V-gene family, and excluded reads lacking a unique V-gene family. As a way to deal with suspected cross-contamination and a sequencing artifact, a later analysis dropped 450 to 700 nucleotide sequences that were highly shared and had low generation probability. For each public chain, a later analysis derived a clonal expansion index from normalized ranks of inferred template counts within each repertoire. In a later analysis, generation probabilities were computed with a VDJ recombination model fitted to out-of-frame rearrangements, and the resulting probabilities were checked against IGoR. Hypergeometric tests were used in a later analysis to score TCR-TCR, TCR-HLA and TCR-CMV co-occurrence, with a repertoire-size bias correction applied to the TCR pairs. False discovery rates were estimated in a later analysis by permuting HLA or CMV assignments 20 times. In a later analysis, co-occurring TCRs were grouped with DBSCAN, and TCRdist sequence similarity was added when clustering was performed within HLA-allele-positive subsets. Co-occurrence clustering excluded repertoires with fewer than 30,000 or more than 120,000 public chains, plus five with anomalous nucleotide sharing. This is the immuneACCESS table as TCRdb keeps it, with only in-frame sequences that have V and J called. A part of the clones is gone; compared with another copy, unresolved V genes explain less than half, and the rest is unexplained. V and J calls and clone size come straight from that table; D and trimming were deduced from the DNA. The table for this sample records about 39,000 clones. The top ten clones comprise approximately 2.9% of the sample.

This sample was included in a study of cytomegalovirus exposure and HLA in healthy donors (dated by TCRdb to about 2017). The study in broad terms: In an earlier analysis of 550 to 750 of the donors, 250 to 350 Gb of sequence data and approximately 120 million unique TCR beta sequences from approximately 180 million T cells were reported. In the later analysis, no new phenotypic data were used to find candidate immune exposures; instead, reliance was placed on TCR beta sequences and their occurrence across donors. To predict cytomegalovirus infection status, the study combined high-throughput TCR immunosequencing, statistical association of individual TCRs with disease status, and machine learning. An early release that covered more than 550 HLA-typed donors contained approximately 300 gigabases of sequencing data and 80 million or so unique TCR sequences. The number of typed donors differed by locus: roughly 620-640 for A, B, C, DRB1 and DQB1; approximately 530 for DQA1; 606 for DPA1; and 450 to 480 for DPB1. A separate validation cohort of 90 to 150 different subjects was used in addition to the roughly 640-subject first cohort. Because of strong linkage in the cohort, roughly five DR-DQ haplotypes were treated as single units for association and clustering. Both class I and class II loci were covered by HLA typing, at four-digit resolution. In an earlier analysis of 500 to 650 of the donors, high-throughput TCR beta sequencing was used to judge whether each TCR beta V gene segment behaved as functional or pseudogenic. In a later genetic analysis, genome-wide SNP genotypes for 398 of the 666 donors were used, and that subset was treated as a discovery cohort. The T cell repertoires of around 670 subjects were profiled by immunosequencing and related to cytomegalovirus serostatus. All discovery cohort repertoires had been generated using a single sequencing platform. The genetic ancestry cluster associated with self-reported Caucasian donors included 81% of the approximately 410 genotyped donors. Among about 370 genotyped donors of the cohort, an average of roughly 230,000 unique TCR beta nucleotide sequences was sequenced per donor, of which 15% to 20% were non-productive. Donor age, sex, ethnicity and CMV serostatus were compiled alongside the repertoire data. In a later analysis, previously published TCR beta repertoires from 670 or so donors were re-analyzed and high-resolution HLA genotyping was added so that TCR occurrence patterns could be studied. The study was designed to test whether signatures of past pathogen exposure could be identified by cataloging public T cell receptors. What the study reported, not specific to this receptor: In a later analysis, around 15,000 TCR beta sequences were associated with specific HLA alleles at a false discovery rate of 0.05. Broadly in line with IMGT annotations, most TCR beta V segments showed up in productive rearrangements about 87% or about 30% of the time in an earlier analysis of around 550 of the donors. Assigning TCR associations to individual alleles was difficult when HLA alleles, especially DR and DQ, strongly co-occurred. In this cohort, only TCR beta chains were sequenced, and detectable features were limited by the absence of alpha or paired-chain data. A few of the identified cytomegalovirus-associated TCR beta chains were confirmed in vitro to be specific for cytomegalovirus antigens. A further reported finding was that TCR beta sequences accurately predicted the HLA-A and HLA-B alleles for most subjects in the first cohort. In a later genetic analysis, fewer N-insertions in productive TCRs were reported among donors in an Asian-associated ancestry cluster than the approximately 670-donor mean. The classifier was reported to diagnose cytomegalovirus status with high specificity and sensitivity in both the original and validation cohorts. Immune exposure information for the cohort was limited to CMV serostatus. The study listed 150 to 200 TCR beta chains as associated with cytomegalovirus. Compared with equally common non-associated chains, HLA-associated TCR beta chains in a later analysis were more clonally expanded and had lower generation probabilities. Some IMGT-functional V segments, including TRBV6-2 and TRBV6-3, could not be distinguished by the 87-base-pair reads and were therefore excluded. The earlier analysis of 587 of the donors excluded approximately 15 rarely observed V segments, including chromosome 9 orphons, because counts were too low. An association between a missense DCLRE1C variant and V-gene and J-gene trimming of TCR beta chains was found in a later genetic analysis and replicated in an independent cohort. A later analysis reported that several top co-occurrence clusters appeared linked to parvovirus B19, influenza, CMV and Epstein-Barr virus. The authors suggested that the approach could potentially be generalized to other disease states and immunological phenotypes. A later analysis found that TCR association rates varied across HLA loci, with DRB1 alleles showing the most associated TCRs and HLA-C alleles the fewest. Because HLA typing was unavailable for some donors at each locus, only the typed subset was used in association tests. A later analysis found that most CMV-associated TCR beta chains appeared HLA-restricted, with HLA associations seemingly driven largely by CMV exposure. Most TCR sequences were observed very rarely across donors, whereas some public TCRs were present in many individuals. Roughly uniform sequencing depth across donors was assumed in presence/absence analyses, although this assumption may not hold. The sequencing pipeline was judged likely to have produced a cluster of highly shared sequence variants as a technical artifact. Correlated functional status among segregating V segments might reflect linkage disequilibrium, but an unknown experimental factor could not be ruled out.

The cohort comprised approximately 700 healthy bone marrow donors. Cohort members were all nominally healthy when sampled, although unrecorded immune exposures were likely present. The donor was CMV seropositive and belonged to the group of 270 or so seropositive cohort members. Every donor gave a peripheral blood sample, and the peripheral blood mononuclear cells from that sample were used for TCR beta sequencing. The Qiagen DNeasy Blood Extraction Kit was used to extract genomic DNA from the blood cell samples. The CDR3 holds 19 amino acids from the cysteine to the phenylalanine. The only DNA kept is the CDR3, 57 bases in frame from the first base. Compared with germline, V lacks 1 base and J lacks 4 bases; bases without a gene match: 18. Taken from the germline V gene, the CDR1 and CDR2 loops are SGHDT and YYEEEE.

This sequence originates from a woman in her twenties or thirties in good health and CMV-seropositive. The sample comprised PBMCs. The V gene is TRBV5-6 and the J gene is TRBJ2-5; 8 junctional bases match TRBD2. The DNA sequence is TGTGCCAGCAGCTTGTTAGCGGGGCGAGCATTGGGCTCGGGAGAGACCCAGTACTTC. Its protein reads: CASSLLAGRALGSGETQYF.